This passage covers 20 T cell receptor beta chains from one sample sequenced in a study of somatic mutations in cytotoxic T cells in rheumatoid arthritis. Produced via immunoSEQ multiplex PCR; TCRdb's table is partial and in-frame only. The profile shows about 8,600 clones, less than 80% of them singletons. Sequencing input: CD8+ T cells sorted from blood. These receptors all stem from a woman aged 45-65 years in good health.

The chain recombines TRBV27 with TRBJ1-6; TRBD1 matches 8 bases. The ends lost 6 bases at V and 4 bases at J; junction bases unmatched: 11. CDR3 length: 17 residues. Per germline, CDR1 MNHEY and CDR2 SMNVEV (reference sequence). CDR3 sequence: CASSPRGQGGYNSPLHF. DNA of the CDR3: TGTGCCAGCAGCCCGCGAGGACAGGGAGGTTATAATTCACCCCTCCACTTT.

The rearrangement links TRBV28 to TRBJ1-1; maybe TRBD1 (5 bases). CDR1 is MDHEN and CDR2 is SYDVKM in the germline V gene. The CDR3 loop spans 15 amino acids. The V and J ends lost 5 bases and 1 base respectively, with 14 bases between them. The CDR3 is CASSGTGEPNTEAFF. CDR3 nucleotides: TGTGCCAGCAGTGGAACAGGCGAACCGAACACTGAAGCTTTCTTT. Combining the CDR3 with reference TRBV28 and TRBJ1-1 gives the whole variable domain DVKVTQSSRYLVKRTGEKVFLECVQDMDHENMFWYRQDPGLGLRLIYFSYDVKMKEKGDIPEGYSVSREKKERFSLILESASTNQTSMYLCASSGTGEPNTEAFFGQGTRLTVV.

Details on this clone: Because the CDR3's place on the DNA is in doubt, the DNA is left out and the CDR3 is given as listed by TCRdb. The CDR3 reads CASSIFGKGTEAFF. The chain has TRBV21-1 and TRBJ1-1. TRBV21-1 counts as a pseudogene. With termini counted, the CDR3 has 14 amino acids.

This clone was seen once. The chain couples TRBV4-2 to TRBJ2-1; 10 bases agree with TRBD2. CDR3 length: 16 amino acids. Germline V gene sequence: CDR1 LGHNA, CDR2 YNFKEQ. The V and J ends lost 0 bases and 4 bases, in that order; junction bases with no gene match: 3. The CDR3 here is CASSQELAGGYNEQFF. The DNA of the CDR3 is TGTGCCAGCAGCCAAGAGTTAGCGGGGGGTTACAATGAGCAGTTCTTC.

This clone was counted a few times. V usage is TRBV30 and J usage is TRBJ1-1; D may be TRBD1 (5 bases). This CDR3 is built from 13 residues. V lost 2 bases to trimming and J lost 2 bases, with 9 bases between them. The V gene's germline CDR1 is GTSNPN and CDR2 SVGIG (reference sequence). The CDR3, as DNA: TGTGCCTGGAGTTGGGGGGTTAACACTGAAGCTTTCTTT. Translated, it gives CAWSWGVNTEAFF.

The CDR3 nucleotides read TGTGCCAGCAGTGTCCGACTAGCGGGGGGGCTGGAGGCCGGGGAGCTGTTTTTT. Protein: CASSVRLAGGLEAGELFF. The genes are TRBV6-1 and TRBJ2-2, with 14 bases fitting TRBD2. The length of the CDR3 is 18 residues. After removal of 4 bases from V and 6 bases from J, the junction contained 10 bases not matched to a gene. The V gene's germline CDR1 is MNHNS and CDR2 SASEGT.

The chain employs TRBV7-2 and TRBJ2-1; D ambiguous. CDR1 and CDR2 from the germline V gene are SGHTA and FQGNSA. V gave up 1 base and J gave up 7 bases, with 8 bases separating them. The CDR3 has 13 residues. The CDR3 DNA reads TGTGCCAGCAGCTTAGTCCCAGGAAATGAGCAGTTCTTC. It codes for CASSLVPGNEQFF.

The V call is TRBV7-6, the J call TRBJ1-1; the match to TRBD1 covers 7 bases. The CDR3 covers 14 residues. Trimming removed 4 bases from V and 11 bases from J; junction bases left unmatched: 13. CDR1 is SGHVS, CDR2 FNYEAQ, per germline. The DNA for the CDR3 is TGTGCCAGCAGCTCCTTCCCCGACAGGGAAGGTGCTTTCTTT. Translated, it gives CASSSFPDREGAFF.

V gene TRBV4-1 combines with J gene TRBJ1-5, with D uncertain. Deletions cut 5 bases from V and 2 bases from J, with 13 bases between. The V gene's germline CDR1 is MGHRA and CDR2 YSYEKL. The CDR3 is 15 residues long. The CDR3: CASSSHGEGNQPQHF. The CDR3 DNA reads TGCGCCAGCAGCTCCCATGGAGAGGGCAATCAGCCCCAGCATTTT.

V gene TRBV4-3 combines with J gene TRBJ1-2; 7 nucleotides line up with TRBD1. The V gene's germline CDR1 is LGHNA and CDR2 YSLEER. V dropped 4 bases and J dropped 4; count of bases not matched to a gene: 6. The CDR3 has 14 amino acids. CDR3 coding DNA: TGCGCCAGCAGCCGCGATGGGACAGCCTATGGCTACACCTTC. This codes for CASSRDGTAYGYTF.

This chain connects TRBV5-1 to TRBJ2-3; 8 bases agree with TRBD2. CDR1 SGHRS and CDR2 YFSETQ come from the germline V gene. V dropped 0 bases and J dropped 6; count of bases not matched to a gene: 9. The length of the CDR3 is 16 residues. The DNA of the CDR3 is TGCGCCAGCAGCTTGGTAGACGGGGGGGCCCCGGATACGCAGTATTTT. It translates to CASSLVDGGAPDTQYF.

V and J are TRBV7-8 and TRBJ1-6; the match to TRBD1 covers 8 bases. The CDR3 runs to 16 residues. Germline V gene sequence: CDR1 SGHVS, CDR2 FQNEAQ. With V trimmed by 5 bases and J by 8 bases, 11 bases remained unmatched. CDR3 in DNA: TGTGCCAGCAGCCCCCTGGACAGGGTCGAGGATTCACCCCTCCACTTT. Translation gives CASSPLDRVEDSPLHF.

This clone is a singleton in its sample. This chain joins TRBV5-1 and TRBJ1-3; 9 bases are a match to TRBD1. Losses at the gene ends were 0 bases for V and 2 bases for J; bases not matched to a gene: 3. Germline lookup yields CDR1 SGHRS and CDR2 YFSETQ. The CDR3 sequence is 16 residues long. Written as DNA, the CDR3 is TGCGCCAGCAGCTTGGGGGACAGGGCCCCTGGAAACACCATATATTTT. Its protein product is CASSLGDRAPGNTIYF.

CDR3 in amino acids: CASSLVPVAGGPPEQFF. Written as DNA, the CDR3 is TGTGCCAGCAGCTTGGTCCCCGTAGCGGGGGGGCCACCTGAGCAGTTCTTC. The rearrangement uses TRBV5-4 and TRBJ2-1; 11 positions agree with TRBD2. The CDR3 extends over 17 amino acids. The ends lost 0 bases at V and 9 bases at J; junction bases unmatched: 11. In germline, CDR1 is SGHNT, CDR2 YYREEE (reference sequence).

V and J are TRBV9 and TRBJ2-7; D unclear. The germline CDR1 and CDR2 sequences are SGDLS and YYNGEE. Trimming removed 1 base at V and 2 bases at J, with 10 bases between. The CDR3 loop spans 14 amino acids. CDR3: CASSVSPLPYEQYF. In nucleotides, the CDR3 is TGTGCCAGCAGCGTAAGCCCGCTGCCCTACGAGCAGTACTTC. The full variable domain, in which reference TRBV9 and TRBJ2-7 provide the parts outside the CDR3, is DSGVTQTPKHLITATGQRVTLRCSPRSGDLSVYWYQQSLDQGLQFLIQYYNGEERAKGNILERFSAQQFPDLHSELNLSSLELGDSALYFCASSVSPLPYEQYFGPGTRLTVT.

This chain connects TRBV7-9 to TRBJ2-3, with 8 bases matching TRBD2. Trimming at V came to 5 bases and at J to 2 bases, leaving 9 bases not matched to a gene. The germline V gene encodes CDR1 SEHNR and CDR2 FQNEAQ (reference sequence). This CDR3 is 16 amino acids long. The CDR3 coding sequence is TGTGCCAGCAGCGACCGGGGGACTAGTCACACAGATACGCAGTATTTT. This codes for CASSDRGTSHTDTQYF.

J is TRBJ2-3 and V is TRBV30; 12 bases are a match to TRBD2. J gave up 6 bases and V 4 bases, and 8 bases lay outside the gene matches. Germline V lookup: CDR1 GTSNPN, CDR2 SVGIG (reference sequence). The CDR3 has 15 amino acids. The CDR3 DNA is TGTGCCTGGAACTTACTAGCGGGGGGCCGGGATACGCAGTATTTT. This codes for CAWNLLAGGRDTQYF.

The genes are TRBV27 and TRBJ1-1; 7 positions agree with TRBD1. The germline V gene has CDR1 MNHEY and CDR2 SMNVEV (reference sequence). This CDR3 comprises 15 residues. V lost 2 bases, J lost 0 bases, and 3 bases stayed unmatched. The CDR3 is CASSLQQGMNTEAFF. The CDR3 nucleotides are TGTGCCAGCAGTTTACAACAGGGGATGAACACTGAAGCTTTCTTT.

This clone was recorded only once. The V gene is TRBV7-6, the J gene TRBJ2-3; D is possibly TRBD1 (5 bases). The germline gives CDR1 SGHVS, CDR2 FNYEAQ. This CDR3 has 16 amino acids. V was shortened by 0 bases and J by 2 bases, with 12 bases between the two germline ends. CDR3 protein: CASSLALGAYTDTQYF. DNA of the CDR3: TGTGCCAGCAGCTTAGCGCTAGGGGCCTACACAGATACGCAGTATTTT.

This clone has more than one count but fewer than ten. The chain couples TRBV5-6 to TRBJ1-1; 11 nucleotides match TRBD1. The germline gives CDR1 SGHDT, CDR2 YYEEEE. The V gene end was trimmed by 0 bases and the J gene end by 11 bases; junction bases not matched to a gene: 6. The length of the CDR3 is 14 residues. The CDR3 loop is CASSLGTGGAKAFF. The CDR3 DNA follows: TGTGCCAGCAGCTTGGGGACAGGGGGCGCGAAGGCTTTCTTT.